One sample yielded the 27 T cell receptor beta chains listed below, sequenced in a study of shared clonotypes between healthy human individuals. Here immunoSEQ multiplex PCR was the method, and the copy in TCRdb shows in-frame clones only, minus some. The sample carries millions of clones, over 85% recorded once. The sequenced sample was naive CD4+ T cells sorted from blood. Subset meaning: CD45RA+ positively selected. The receptors originated from a man between 18 and 29 years old in good health.

The rearrangement uses TRBV4-1 and TRBJ2-5; D not resolved. CDR1 and CDR2 (germline): MGHRA, YSYEKL. Trimming left V 4 bases short and J 4 bases short, with 13 bases between. This CDR3 has 14 residues. Here the CDR3 reads CASSPRAPSETQYF. The DNA of the CDR3 is TGCGCCAGCAGCCCACGGGCCCCCTCAGAGACCCAGTACTTC.

V is TRBV2 and J is TRBJ2-7; tentatively, D is TRBD1 (5 bases). The V gene's germline CDR1 is SNHLY and CDR2 FYNNEI. The V and J ends lost 7 bases and 6 bases respectively, with 13 bases between them. This CDR3 region has 12 residues. CDR3 protein: CASMAGKGEQYF. CDR3 sequence (DNA): TGTGCCAGCATGGCAGGGAAGGGCGAGCAGTACTTC.

The CDR3 protein is CASSPQARGNTEAFF. For the CDR3, the DNA is TGTGCCAGCAGCCCCCAGGCCCGTGGGAACACTGAAGCTTTCTTT. The chain joins TRBV7-2 to TRBJ1-1; D unresolved. Trimming pared 5 bases from V and 1 base from J, leaving 14 bases between. This CDR3 is built from 15 residues. CDR1 is SGHTA, CDR2 FQGNSA, per germline.

The rearrangement uses TRBV6-1 and TRBJ2-5; D possibly corresponds to TRBD2 (6 bases). Trimming cost V 3 bases and J 5 bases, with 13 bases left between them. Germline CDR1 MNHNS, CDR2 SASEGT. CDR3 size: 14 residues. The CDR3 loop is CASSDQISGETQYF. The CDR3, as DNA: TGTGCCAGCAGTGACCAGATAAGCGGGGAGACCCAGTACTTC.

This clone was counted a single time. The J gene is TRBJ2-7, the V gene TRBV6-6, with 10 bases lining up with TRBD1. The CDR3 is made up of 15 amino acids. From germline, CDR1 is MNHNY and CDR2 SVGAGI (reference sequence). V trimming: 6 bases; J trimming: 3 bases; junction bases outside the gene matches: 8. CDR3 bases: TGTGCCAGCAGCAGCCGGGACAGGGGTTACTACGAGCAGTACTTC. It specifies CASSSRDRGYYEQYF.

The chain joins TRBV6-6 to TRBJ1-4; 8 bases are a match to TRBD1. V gave up 6 bases and J gave up 8 bases; unmatched junction bases: 11. This CDR3 contains 15 residues. Germline V gives CDR1 MNHNY, CDR2 SVGAGI (reference sequence). The DNA of the CDR3 is TGTGCCAGCAGGCCCCGGACAGGGAGAGACGAAAAACTGTTTTTT. Translated, it gives CASRPRTGRDEKLFF.

The chain joins TRBV7-6 to TRBJ2-7; D ambiguous. Germline assignment: CDR1 SGHVS and CDR2 FNYEAQ. V was clipped by 1 base and J by 6 bases, with 7 bases between them. The CDR3 has 12 amino acids. CDR3 DNA: TGTGCCAGCAGCTTAGATGGATCCGAGCAGTACTTC. It encodes CASSLDGSEQYF.

The sample holds a few counts of this clone. V and J are TRBV7-8 and TRBJ1-2; D perhaps matches TRBD1 (5 bases). The CDR3 has 14 residues. The ends were cut back, 0 bases at V and 7 bases at J, with 12 bases in the middle. Germline CDR1 reads SGHVS; CDR2 reads FQNEAQ. CDR3 loop: CASSLALGESGYTF. The CDR3 DNA is TGTGCCAGCAGCTTAGCGCTGGGGGAATCTGGCTACACCTTC.

The V and J genes are TRBV18 and TRBJ1-2, with TRBD1 matching 7 bases. Germline trimming cut 3 bases from V and 7 bases from J; bases unmatched to any gene: 5. Germline loops: CDR1 KGHSH, CDR2 LQKENI. The CDR3 length is 13 residues. The CDR3 here is CASSPDRAGGYTF. CDR3 sequence (DNA): TGTGCCAGCTCACCTGACAGGGCTGGTGGCTACACCTTC.

V and J are TRBV29-1 and TRBJ1-1; possibly TRBD1 for D (6 bases). V lost 7 bases, J lost 7 bases, and 16 bases lay in between. This CDR3 has 12 residues. CDR1 is SQVTM, CDR2 ANQGSEA, per germline. CDR3 sequence: CSGSGGSYEAFF. DNA of the CDR3: TGCAGCGGCTCGGGGGGCTCCTATGAAGCTTTCTTT.

The DNA for the CDR3 is TGTGCCAGCAGCGTCCGGGGGGAGGAAGATGAAAAACTGTTTTTT. Its protein product is CASSVRGEEDEKLFF. The V gene is TRBV9, the J gene TRBJ1-4; weak D call: TRBD1 (5 bases). Germline values: CDR1 SGDLS, CDR2 YYNGEE. The CDR3 has 15 residues. Trimming took 2 bases from V and 6 from J, leaving 14 bases between them.

J is TRBJ2-3 and V is TRBV4-1; D uncertain. V lost 4 bases and J lost 6, with 11 bases in between. CDR1 is MGHRA and CDR2 is YSYEKL in the germline V gene. This CDR3 region has 13 residues. The CDR3 region has the DNA TGCGCCAGCAGCCTCGGTCTGGGGGATACGCAGTATTTT. Amino acids: CASSLGLGDTQYF.

This CDR3 is CASSLKQGKGDGYTF. The CDR3 DNA reads as TGTGCCAGCAGTTTAAAACAGGGGAAGGGGGATGGCTACACCTTC. The chain couples TRBV27 to TRBJ1-2, with 7 positions matching TRBD1. With 2 bases clipped from V and 6 bases from J, the junction kept 9 bases outside the gene matches. CDR1 is MNHEY and CDR2 is SMNVEV in the germline V gene (reference sequence). CDR3 length: 15 residues.

This chain's CDR3 is CAWSGGRDSPLHF. The CDR3 DNA follows: TGTGCCTGGAGTGGCGGTCGGGATTCACCCCTCCACTTT. J is TRBJ1-6 and V is TRBV30; D gene unclear. The V and J ends lost 1 base and 8 bases respectively, with 9 bases between them. Germline CDR1 is GTSNPN and CDR2 is SVGIG (reference sequence). This CDR3 is 13 amino acids long.

This clone was observed a single time. This chain uses TRBV7-3 with TRBJ2-2; tentative D call: TRBD2 (5 bases). V lost 5 bases and J 0 bases, leaving 7 bases between the germline ends. Germline CDR1 and CDR2: SGHTA and FQGTGA. This CDR3 contains 14 residues. DNA of the CDR3: TGTGCCAGCAGCCCGGGGACGAACACCGGGGAGCTGTTTTTT. Its protein product is CASSPGTNTGELFF.

The chain carries TRBV2 and TRBJ2-7; D tentatively fits TRBD1 or TRBD2 (6 bases each). CDR3 length equals 14 residues. Germline V gives CDR1 SNHLY, CDR2 FYNNEI. Trimming removed 9 bases from V and 2 bases from J, with 17 bases in between. Written as DNA, the CDR3 is TGTGCCAGGAAGAACAAGGGGGGCCCCTACGAGCAGTACTTC. Residues: CARKNKGGPYEQYF.

As for this clone: Other nucleotide sequences from this sample produce the same CDR3. This chain connects TRBV6-5 to TRBJ2-7, with D possibly matching TRBD2 (5 bases). The CDR3 spans 13 residues. V shed 2 bases and J shed 4 bases, with 9 bases lying between them. Germline V gives CDR1 MNHEY, CDR2 SVGAGI. The CDR3 is CASSYEGSYEQYF. The CDR3 region has the DNA TGTGCCAGCAGTTACGAGGGCTCATACGAGCAGTACTTC.

The chain couples TRBV5-5 to TRBJ1-6; D is uncertain. V was pared by 0 bases and J by 19 bases, with 11 bases between. This CDR3 contains 11 residues. Germline V gene lookup returns CDR1 SGHKS and CDR2 YYEKEE (reference sequence). The CDR3 reads CASSLEGISHF. CDR3 nucleotides: TGTGCCAGCAGCTTGGAAGGGATTTCGCACTTT. Full variable domain (remainder filled in from reference TRBV5-5 and TRBJ1-6): DAGVTQSPTHLIKTRGQQVTLRCSPISGHKSVSWYQQVLGQGPQFIFQYYEKEERGRGNFPDRFSARQFPNYSSELNVNALLLGDSALYLCASSLEGISHFGNGTRLTVT.

As to this clone: At one end the junction does not follow the germline gene, possibly because of a read error. The V call is TRBV10-3, the J call TRBJ2-2; TRBD2 matches 7 bases. Germline CDR1 is ENHRY and CDR2 is SYGVKD. This CDR3 region has 14 residues. In nucleotides, the CDR3 is TGCGCCAGCAGTGATTCCCAGCGGGGAGGGGAGCTGTTTTTT. Protein: CASSDSQRGGELFF.

V and J are TRBV19 and TRBJ2-1, with D unresolved. The V gene's germline CDR1 is LNHDA and CDR2 SQIVND (reference sequence). This CDR3 spans 12 amino acids. V gave up 7 bases and J gave up 9 bases, with 13 bases separating them. The CDR3 reads CASTSVSSEQFF. The CDR3 nucleotides are TGTGCCAGTACCTCGGTATCCAGTGAGCAGTTCTTC. The complete variable domain, with remaining parts taken from reference TRBV19 and TRBJ2-1, reads DGGITQSPKYLFRKEGQNVTLSCEQNLNHDAMYWYRQDPGQGLRLIYYSQIVNDFQKGDIAEGYSVSREKKESFPLTVTSAQKNPTAFYLCASTSVSSEQFFGPGTRLTVL.

The V gene is TRBV11-1, the J gene TRBJ2-1, with unresolved D. V lost 0 bases, J lost 12 bases, and 15 bases lay in between. This CDR3 region has 14 residues. Germline CDR1 and CDR2: SGHAT and FQDESV (reference sequence). CDR3: CASSLAPSPSRQFF. The CDR3 DNA follows: TGTGCCAGCAGCTTAGCCCCTTCACCCTCAAGGCAGTTCTTC. The full variable domain, in which reference TRBV11-1 and TRBJ2-1 provide the parts outside the CDR3, is EAEVAQSPRYKITEKSQAVAFWCDPISGHATLYWYRQILGQGPELLVQFQDESVVDDSQLPKDRFSAERLKGVDSTLKIQPAELGDSAMYLCASSLAPSPSRQFFGPGTRLTVL.

The CDR3 bases are TGTGCCAGCACTCCGAGGACAGGGGGCATTGAGACCCAGTACTTC. Translating it yields CASTPRTGGIETQYF. V usage is TRBV6-5 and J usage is TRBJ2-5; 11 nucleotides agree with TRBD1. This CDR3 comprises 15 residues. With V trimmed by 7 bases and J by 5 bases, 9 bases remained unmatched. Germline CDR1 MNHEY, CDR2 SVGAGI.

V gene TRBV18 combines with J gene TRBJ1-6; D may be TRBD1 (6 bases). CDR3 length: 14 amino acids. CDR1 and CDR2 (germline): KGHSH, LQKENI. V was clipped by 3 bases and J by 7 bases, with 10 bases between them. This CDR3 reads CASSPTGQNSPLHF. CDR3 DNA: TGTGCCAGCTCACCGACAGGACAGAATTCACCCCTCCACTTT.

This clone was seen only once. V is TRBV5-1 and J is TRBJ2-5; the D gene is possibly TRBD1 (6 bases). Germline assignment: CDR1 SGHRS and CDR2 YFSETQ. Trimming took 2 bases from V and 0 from J, leaving 11 bases between them. The CDR3 sequence is 15 residues long. DNA for the CDR3: TGCGCCAGCAGCTTATCAGGGGTGTACCAAGAGACCCAGTACTTC. Amino acids: CASSLSGVYQETQYF.

V and J are TRBV5-4 and TRBJ1-1, with unresolved D. The CDR3 is made up of 16 amino acids. V was trimmed by 1 base and J by 3 bases, leaving 16 bases between them. Germline CDR1 reads SGHNT; CDR2 reads YYREEE (reference sequence). This CDR3 reads CASSLNFNRLDTEAFF. For the CDR3, the DNA is TGTGCCAGCAGCTTGAATTTTAACAGACTAGACACTGAAGCTTTCTTT.

The chain carries TRBV7-6 and TRBJ2-2, with D possibly TRBD1 on 6 matching bases. The V end lost 5 bases, the J end lost 5 bases, and 15 bases lay between the germline ends. This CDR3 comprises 15 residues. Germline assignment: CDR1 SGHVS and CDR2 FNYEAQ. CDR3: CASSPSPGQTGELFF. The CDR3 coding sequence is TGTGCCAGCAGCCCATCCCCGGGACAAACCGGGGAGCTGTTTTTT.

J is TRBJ1-3 and V is TRBV10-3, with D perhaps TRBD1 (6 bases). The CDR3 has 16 amino acids. Germline V gene lookup returns CDR1 ENHRY and CDR2 SYGVKD. Trimming cost V 2 bases and J 4 bases, with 15 bases left between them. The CDR3 region is CAISEPRRGSGNTIYF. In DNA form, the CDR3 reads TGTGCCATCAGTGAGCCCCGCAGGGGATCCGGAAACACCATATATTTT.